The 13 T cell receptor beta chains below come from one sample, sequenced in a study of type 1 and type 2 diabetes patients (dated by TCRdb to the mid-2010s). The reads were generated on an Illumina MiSeq. Genomic DNA from sorted T cell subsets was used as template for TCRbeta CDR3 amplification. Multiplex PCR with 30 forward and 13 reverse primers amplified the TCRbeta CDR3 region. Starting from the raw public reads, TCRdb applied fastp trimming at Q25, assembled clones with MiXCR and retained in-frame beta chains. CDR3 protein duplicates are merged, each entry listing the most common genes and DNA. The sample table lists 270,000 or so distinct CDR3 sequences, around 47% of them with a count of one. Of the sample, roughly 15% is held by the ten largest clones. The specimen sequenced was peripheral blood mononuclear cells (PBMCs). The receptors here all came from a man aged 18-30 years with type 2 diabetes.

The genes are TRBV24-1 and TRBJ2-7; 13 bases line up with TRBD2. This CDR3 is 18 amino acids long. The germline gives CDR1 KGHDR, CDR2 SFDVKD. V lost 3 bases to trimming and J lost 2 bases; unmatched junction nucleotides: 9. The DNA of the CDR3 is TGTGCCACCAGTGATCCCGGACTAGCGGGAGCCATGCCCTACGAGCAGTACTTC. It yields the protein CATSDPGLAGAMPYEQYF.

V and J are TRBV13 and TRBJ2-3; D not certain. The CDR3 covers 15 residues. Germline loops: CDR1 PRHDT, CDR2 FYEKMQ (reference sequence). V was shortened by 7 bases and J by 2 bases, with 16 bases between the two germline ends. Here the CDR3 reads CASKRSAGYTDTQYF. The CDR3 DNA sequence: TGTGCCAGCAAGCGAAGCGCAGGTTACACAGATACGCAGTATTTT. The full variable domain, completed using reference TRBV13 and TRBJ2-3, is AAGVIQSPRHLIKEKRETATLKCYPIPRHDTVYWYQQGPGQDPQFLISFYEKMQSDKGSIPDRFSAQQFSDYHSELNMSSLELGDSALYFCASKRSAGYTDTQYFGPGTRLTVL.

The rearrangement uses TRBV10-1 and TRBJ2-3; D is ambiguous. The CDR3 is 14 residues long. Germline V CDR1 and CDR2: WNHNN, SYGVQD (reference sequence). With 0 bases removed from V and 5 bases from J, the gap between germline ends came to 9 bases. The CDR3: CASSESRRLDTQYF. In DNA form, the CDR3 reads TGCGCCAGCAGTGAGTCCAGGCGGTTAGATACGCAGTATTTT.

The V call is TRBV15, the J call TRBJ2-7; D possibly corresponds to TRBD2 (7 bases). The germline V gene encodes CDR1 LNHNV and CDR2 YYDKDF (reference sequence). V was clipped by 5 bases and J by 3 bases, with 17 bases between them. The CDR3 length is 15 residues. CDR3: CATSLGGGSGYEQYF. CDR3 coding DNA: TGTGCCACCAGCTTAGGGGGGGGGAGCGGCTACGAGCAGTACTTC.

This CDR3 reads CASSAASLGEEDGYTF. DNA of the CDR3: TGTGCCAGCAGTGCCGCCTCACTGGGCGAAGAGGACGGCTACACCTTC. The chain recombines TRBV2 with TRBJ1-2, with D unresolved. The CDR3 sequence is 16 residues long. Germline lookup yields CDR1 SNHLY and CDR2 FYNNEI. V was pared by 4 bases and J by 8 bases, with 23 bases between.

The chain employs TRBV10-2 and TRBJ1-1, with 7 bases aligning to TRBD1. Germline values: CDR1 WSHSY, CDR2 SAAADI. V shed 7 bases, J shed 8 bases, and the junction held 10 bases outside the gene matches. The CDR3 sequence is 13 residues long. The CDR3 nucleotides are TGCGCCAGCATAAGGGGGCAGATGGCCGAAGCTTTCTTT. Translation: CASIRGQMAEAFF.

Concerning this clonotype itself: One base away lies a much larger clone, so this may be a sequencing read error. The rearrangement uses TRBV25-1 and TRBJ1-2, with 8 positions matching TRBD1. Germline V CDR1 and CDR2: MGHDK, SYGVNS. This CDR3 is built from 13 residues. The CDR3 protein is CASSEPDREGFTF. The CDR3 region has the DNA TGTGCCAGCAGTGAGCCGGACAGGGAAGGCTTCACCTTC.

The table lists this clonotype with a few counts. The chain is built from TRBV7-2 and TRBJ2-3; 14 bases map to TRBD2. V shed 0 bases, J shed 0 bases, and the junction held 2 bases outside the gene matches. Germline loops: CDR1 SGHTA, CDR2 FQGNSA. The length of the CDR3 is 18 residues. The CDR3 protein is CASSLAGLAGGSTDTQYF. DNA of the CDR3: TGTGCCAGCAGCTTAGCAGGACTAGCGGGGGGTAGCACAGATACGCAGTATTTT.

CDR3 loop: CASSEASNRGIGDEQYF. The CDR3 DNA reads TGTGCCAGCAGCGAGGCCTCAAACAGGGGTATCGGCGACGAGCAGTACTTC. The V call is TRBV9, the J call TRBJ2-7, with 7 bases lining up with TRBD1. The CDR3 is 17 residues long. The trim removed 3 bases at V and 5 bases at J, leaving 17 bases unmatched. Germline V lookup: CDR1 SGDLS, CDR2 YYNGEE.

This chain links TRBV6-5 with TRBJ2-2; D may be TRBD1 (6 bases). The germline V gene encodes CDR1 MNHEY and CDR2 SVGAGI. There are 15 residues in the CDR3. The V end lost 2 bases, the J end lost 2 bases, and 9 bases lay between the germline ends. This CDR3 is CASSYRTVNTGELFF. CDR3 nucleotide sequence: TGTGCCAGCAGTTACCGGACAGTAAACACCGGGGAGCTGTTTTTT.

The chain carries TRBV7-2 and TRBJ2-5; tentatively, D is TRBD1 or TRBD2 (5 bases each). CDR3 size: 12 residues. CDR1 and CDR2 (germline): SGHTA, FQGNSA. Trimming took off 2 bases at V and 11 bases at J, with 12 bases between the two ends. CDR3 sequence reads: CASSLRDRMQYF. DNA of the CDR3: TGTGCCAGCAGCTTAAGGGACCGAATGCAGTACTTC.

The sample holds a few counts of this clonotype. The rearrangement uses TRBV7-3 and TRBJ1-2; possibly TRBD1 for D (6 bases). Trimming cost V 4 bases and J 4 bases, with 22 bases left between them. The CDR3 spans 17 residues. Germline-derived CDR1 and CDR2 are SGHTA and FQGTGA. The CDR3 reads CASSSRRGVVGTYGYTF. The CDR3 DNA is TGTGCCAGCAGCTCTCGGAGGGGGGTGGTGGGGACCTATGGCTACACCTTC.

This clonotype was counted between two and nine times. This chain joins TRBV28 and TRBJ1-6; D is unclear. Trimming removed 3 bases from V and 8 bases from J, with 29 bases in between. CDR3 size: 20 residues. Per germline, CDR1 MDHEN and CDR2 SYDVKM. The CDR3 spells CASSFPRGGGSPFRDSPLHF. DNA of the CDR3: TGTGCCAGCAGTTTCCCGCGGGGTGGCGGCAGTCCCTTCCGGGATTCACCCCTCCACTTT.